The rows below give T cell receptor beta chains drawn from one sample of a study of cytomegalovirus exposure and HLA in healthy donors. Clones were read by immunoSEQ multiplex PCR, and TCRdb kept only the in-frame ones, dropping some. Among roughly 110,000 clones listed, just over 70% were seen once. The specimen sequenced was PBMCs. All receptors come from a boy aged 5-17 years in good health and CMV-seronegative. Both conserved end residues are trimmed from each CDR3. Fields, in order: D gene, J gene, V gene, clone size, CDR3 protein. A D gene is named only where the DNA matches it firmly. Clone size is not always given. Where it is, it says once, few, many or a class for expanded clones.

d_call: TRBD2
j_call: TRBJ2-7
v_call: TRBV9
clone_size: NA
cdr3_aa: ASSPSGEGVYEQY

d_call: TRBD2
j_call: TRBJ2-7
v_call: TRBV6-5
clone_size: once
cdr3_aa: ASSPAGGGFYEQY

d_call: TRBD1
j_call: TRBJ2-3
v_call: TRBV5-1
clone_size: NA
cdr3_aa: ASTTTGRGLIDTQY

d_call: NA
j_call: TRBJ1-5
v_call: TRBV4-2
clone_size: few
cdr3_aa: ASSQDQGSNQPQH

d_call: NA
j_call: TRBJ1-1
v_call: TRBV30
clone_size: NA
cdr3_aa: AWTPSGVDAF

d_call: NA
j_call: TRBJ2-3
v_call: TRBV5-4
clone_size: NA
cdr3_aa: ASSLARYTDTQY

d_call: NA
j_call: TRBJ1-5
v_call: TRBV13
clone_size: NA
cdr3_aa: ASSLGSLIRREGNQPQH

d_call: TRBD1
j_call: TRBJ1-3
v_call: TRBV5-6
clone_size: NA
cdr3_aa: ASSLDGTANPGNTIY

d_call: TRBD2
j_call: TRBJ2-3
v_call: TRBV6-4
clone_size: NA
cdr3_aa: ASSAAGGGTDTQY

d_call: NA
j_call: TRBJ2-2
v_call: TRBV19
clone_size: NA
cdr3_aa: ASSRAGELF